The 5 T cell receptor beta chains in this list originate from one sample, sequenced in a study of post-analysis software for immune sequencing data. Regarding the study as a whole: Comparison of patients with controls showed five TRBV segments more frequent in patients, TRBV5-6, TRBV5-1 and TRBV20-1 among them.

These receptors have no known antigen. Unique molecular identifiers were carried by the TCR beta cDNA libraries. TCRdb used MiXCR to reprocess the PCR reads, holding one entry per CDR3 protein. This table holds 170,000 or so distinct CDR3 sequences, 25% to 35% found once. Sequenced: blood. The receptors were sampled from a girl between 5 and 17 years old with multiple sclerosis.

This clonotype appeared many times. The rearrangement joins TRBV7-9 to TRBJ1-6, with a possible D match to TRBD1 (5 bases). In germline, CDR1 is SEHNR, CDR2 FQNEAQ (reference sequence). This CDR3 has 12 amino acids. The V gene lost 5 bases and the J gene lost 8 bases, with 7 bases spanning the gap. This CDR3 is CASSPRDSPLHF. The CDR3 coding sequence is TGTGCCAGCAGCCCCAGGGATTCACCCCTCCACTTT.

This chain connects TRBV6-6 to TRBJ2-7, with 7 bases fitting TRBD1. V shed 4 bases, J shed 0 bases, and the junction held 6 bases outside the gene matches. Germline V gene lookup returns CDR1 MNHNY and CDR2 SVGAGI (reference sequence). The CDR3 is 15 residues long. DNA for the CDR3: TGTGCCAGCAGTTTCCTCAGGGGGAGCTCCTACGAGCAGTACTTC. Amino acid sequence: CASSFLRGSSYEQYF.

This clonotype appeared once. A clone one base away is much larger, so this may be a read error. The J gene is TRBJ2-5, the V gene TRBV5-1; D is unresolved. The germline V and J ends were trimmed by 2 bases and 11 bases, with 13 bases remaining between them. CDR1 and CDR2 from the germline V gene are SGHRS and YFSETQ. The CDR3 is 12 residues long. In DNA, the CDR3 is TGCGCCAGCAGCTTCTCCTACAATGAGCAGTACTTC. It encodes CASSFSYNEQYF.

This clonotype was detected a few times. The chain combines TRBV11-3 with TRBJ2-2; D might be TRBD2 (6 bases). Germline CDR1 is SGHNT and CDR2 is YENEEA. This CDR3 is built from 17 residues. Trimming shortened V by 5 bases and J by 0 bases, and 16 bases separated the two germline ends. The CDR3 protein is CASSTRDGPANTGELFF. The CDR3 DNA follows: TGTGCCAGCAGCACGCGGGACGGACCCGCGAACACCGGGGAGCTGTTTTTT.

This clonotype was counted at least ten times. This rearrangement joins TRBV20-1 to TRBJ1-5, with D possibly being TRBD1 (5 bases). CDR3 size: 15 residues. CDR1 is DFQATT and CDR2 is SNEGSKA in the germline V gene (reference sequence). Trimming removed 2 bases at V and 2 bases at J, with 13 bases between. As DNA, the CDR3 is TGCAGTGCTAGACGGGGCCCGGATGGCAATCAGCCCCAGCATTTT. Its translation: CSARRGPDGNQPQHF.